A single sample gave rise to the 19 T cell receptor beta chains below, sequenced in a study of CD8+ T cells in alopecia areata. Reverse transcription of extracted RNA yielded cDNA, which provided the sequencing template. Sequencing used immunoSEQ multiplex PCR; TCRdb keeps in-frame clones, though not all of them. This table holds about 270,000 clones, 60% found once. The sample's treatment: oral pan-JAK inhibitor, 5-10 mg twice daily. The specimen comprised CD4+ T cells sorted from blood, sampled around week 54, from a patient treated with tofacitinib. The receptors come from a human donor with alopecia areata.

The CDR3 nucleotides are TGCGCCAGCAGCTTAGACAGGGATGGGGTGACCCAGTACTTC. Translation: CASSLDRDGVTQYF. The chain combines TRBV5-1 with TRBJ2-5; TRBD1 aligns across 7 bases. The CDR3 is 14 residues long. V shed 2 bases, J shed 7 bases, and the junction held 8 bases outside the gene matches. Per the germline V gene, CDR1 is SGHRS and CDR2 is YFSETQ.

The V call is TRBV27, the J call TRBJ2-5; D possibly corresponds to TRBD2 (7 bases). Germline CDR1 reads MNHEY; CDR2 reads SMNVEV (reference sequence). The V gene lost 6 bases and the J gene lost 3 bases, with 17 bases spanning the gap. This CDR3 has 15 residues. The CDR3 nucleotides are TGTGCCAGCAGGGGTTGGGGGGCGGGAGAAGAGACCCAGTACTTC. Protein product: CASRGWGAGEETQYF.

The V call is TRBV19, the J call TRBJ2-1, with D tentatively TRBD1 (5 bases). Deletions cut 4 bases from V and 11 bases from J, with 12 bases between. CDR1 is LNHDA and CDR2 is SQIVND in the germline V gene (reference sequence). The CDR3 has 12 residues. As DNA, the CDR3 is TGTGCCAGTAGTAGGACAACATCACAGCAGTTCTTC. Protein: CASSRTTSQQFF.

The rearrangement uses TRBV5-1 and TRBJ2-2; 9 bases line up with TRBD2. The germline V gene encodes CDR1 SGHRS and CDR2 YFSETQ. V gave up 2 bases and J gave up 3 bases; unmatched junction bases: 2. The CDR3 covers 15 residues. CDR3 in DNA: TGCGCCAGCAGCTTAGGGACTAGCTACACCGGGGAGCTGTTTTTT. Translation gives CASSLGTSYTGELFF.

This clone was counted a few times. J is TRBJ1-4 and V is TRBV19; TRBD1 is a possible D gene (5 bases). With 1 base removed from V and 5 bases from J, the gap between germline ends came to 17 bases. CDR1 LNHDA and CDR2 SQIVND come from the germline V gene (reference sequence). CDR3 length: 17 amino acids. The CDR3 DNA sequence: TGTGCCAGTAGTATAGTAGGACAATACCAAGGGAATGAAAAACTGTTTTTT. This codes for CASSIVGQYQGNEKLFF. The whole variable domain, remainder taken from reference TRBV19 and TRBJ1-4, is DGGITQSPKYLFRKEGQNVTLSCEQNLNHDAMYWYRQDPGQGLRLIYYSQIVNDFQKGDIAEGYSVSREKKESFPLTVTSAQKNPTAFYLCASSIVGQYQGNEKLFFGSGTQLSVL.

The CDR3 coding sequence is TGTGCCAGCAGTACTAGCGGGGGGGCGGATGAGCAGTTCTTC. Translating gives CASSTSGGADEQFF. The genes are TRBV2 and TRBJ2-1; TRBD2 matches at 13 bases. CDR3 size: 14 residues. The ends lost 5 bases at V and 8 bases at J; junction bases unmatched: 3. The germline V gene encodes CDR1 SNHLY and CDR2 FYNNEI.

The rearrangement links TRBV30 to TRBJ2-2, with D tentatively TRBD2 (6 bases). The germline V gene encodes CDR1 GTSNPN and CDR2 SVGIG (reference sequence). The CDR3 extends over 15 amino acids. The V end was cut by 0 bases, the J end by 3 bases, with 11 bases between. The DNA for the CDR3 is TGTGCCTGGAGTGTAGGGACTTACTACACCGGGGAGCTGTTTTTT. Its translation is CAWSVGTYYTGELFF.

This clone was recorded many times. The chain uses TRBV19 and TRBJ1-5; D is undetermined. Germline V gene sequence: CDR1 LNHDA, CDR2 SQIVND (reference sequence). This CDR3 spans 15 amino acids. With 2 bases removed from V and 3 bases from J, the gap between germline ends came to 11 bases. The CDR3 coding sequence is TGTGCCAGTAGTATATTCTGGGAAACCAATCAGCCCCAGCATTTT. It encodes CASSIFWETNQPQHF. Full variable domain (remainder filled in from reference TRBV19 and TRBJ1-5): DGGITQSPKYLFRKEGQNVTLSCEQNLNHDAMYWYRQDPGQGLRLIYYSQIVNDFQKGDIAEGYSVSREKKESFPLTVTSAQKNPTAFYLCASSIFWETNQPQHFGDGTRLSIL.

This clone was seen only once. V gene TRBV29-1 combines with J gene TRBJ2-1, with D unclear. Germline CDR1 is SQVTM and CDR2 is ANQGSEA. The ends were cut back, 6 bases at V and 0 bases at J, with 12 bases in the middle. This CDR3 contains 14 residues. The CDR3 spells CSVPGRSSYNEQFF. The CDR3 DNA is TGCAGCGTGCCGGGTCGGAGCTCCTACAATGAGCAGTTCTTC.

The gene calls are TRBV7-9 and TRBJ2-5; weak D call: TRBD1 (5 bases). V dropped 5 bases and J dropped 5 bases, with 15 bases sitting between them. This CDR3 contains 14 residues. Germline V lookup: CDR1 SEHNR, CDR2 FQNEAQ (reference sequence). The DNA for the CDR3 is TGTGCCAGCAGCCTGAACACCCCAGGGGAGACCCAGTACTTC. Translated: CASSLNTPGETQYF.

This clone appeared a few times. The CDR3 DNA reads TGTGCCAGCAGGACAGGGCCCGGGGAGCAGTTCTTC. Protein: CASRTGPGEQFF. This chain connects TRBV28 to TRBJ2-1; TRBD1 aligns across 7 bases. The CDR3 consists of 12 residues. Germline V gene lookup returns CDR1 MDHEN and CDR2 SYDVKM. Trimming removed 6 bases from V and 10 bases from J; junction bases left unmatched: 6.

The chain recombines TRBV7-9 with TRBJ1-2, with 7 bases lining up with TRBD1. In germline, CDR1 is SEHNR, CDR2 FQNEAQ (reference sequence). Germline trimming cut 5 bases from V and 8 bases from J; bases unmatched to any gene: 14. The CDR3 is 15 residues long. This CDR3 is CASSRSGQGVGGYTF. In nucleotides, the CDR3 is TGTGCCAGCAGCCGATCGGGTCAGGGGGTTGGAGGCTACACCTTC.

The rearrangement uses TRBV2 and TRBJ2-3; D not certain. The CDR3 is 10 amino acids. Trimming cost V 3 bases and J 11 bases, with 6 bases left between them. Germline CDR1 is SNHLY and CDR2 is FYNNEI. CDR3: CASSEVVQYF. The CDR3 nucleotides read TGTGCCAGCAGTGAGGTCGTGCAGTATTTT.

V gene TRBV5-4 combines with J gene TRBJ1-1, with a tentative D call TRBD1 (5 bases). The CDR3 loop spans 14 amino acids. V was trimmed by 7 bases and J by 4 bases, leaving 17 bases between them. Germline CDR1 and CDR2: SGHNT and YYREEE (reference sequence). The CDR3 nucleotides are TGTGCCAGCTCGATAATGGGGCAGGGCACTGAAGCTTTCTTT. It translates to CASSIMGQGTEAFF.

The V and J genes are TRBV7-2 and TRBJ2-7; D may be TRBD2 (6 bases). The germline V and J ends were trimmed by 4 bases and 7 bases, with 20 bases remaining between them. The CDR3 consists of 15 residues. Germline CDR1 reads SGHTA; CDR2 reads FQGNSA. In DNA form, the CDR3 reads TGTGCCAGCAGCTCCAGGGCGGGGATCCTTGCTGAGCAGTACTTC. Protein: CASSSRAGILAEQYF. Full variable domain (rest looked up from reference TRBV7-2 and TRBJ2-7): GAGVSQSPSNKVTEKGKDVELRCDPISGHTALYWYRQSLGQGLEFLIYFQGNSAPDKSGLPSDRFSAERTGGSVSTLTIQRTQQEDSAVYLCASSSRAGILAEQYFGPGTRLTVT.

The chain employs TRBV7-3 and TRBJ1-6; tentative D call: TRBD1 (6 bases). Trimming removed 5 bases from V and 5 bases from J, with 10 bases in between. Germline CDR1 and CDR2: SGHTA and FQGTGA. The CDR3 contains 14 residues. The chain's CDR3 is CASSLTGHNSPLHF. As DNA, the CDR3 is TGTGCCAGCAGCCTGACAGGTCATAATTCACCCCTCCACTTT.

In this sample, this clone turned up many times. The chain joins TRBV10-2 to TRBJ2-7; a possible D gene is TRBD2 (5 bases). Trimming stripped 10 bases from V and 2 bases from J, with 9 bases between. Germline V CDR1 and CDR2: WSHSY, SAAADI. This CDR3 is built from 11 residues. CDR3 DNA: TGCGCCACCACCGGGACCTACGAGCAGTACTTC. This sequence encodes CATTGTYEQYF.

This clone was seen a handful of times. The CDR3 protein is CASSLAGTPQETQYF. In DNA form, the CDR3 reads TGCGCCAGCAGCTTGGCCGGGACACCACAAGAGACCCAGTACTTC. V is TRBV5-1 and J is TRBJ2-5, with D perhaps matching TRBD1 (6 bases). CDR3 length equals 15 residues. Germline V gene data show CDR1 as SGHRS and CDR2 as YFSETQ. The V end lost 0 bases, the J end lost 2 bases, and 11 bases lay between the germline ends.

This clone was recorded a few times. J is TRBJ2-3 and V is TRBV19; D unresolved. The CDR3 covers 12 residues. Germline lookup yields CDR1 LNHDA and CDR2 SQIVND (reference sequence). V lost 7 bases, J lost 4 bases, and 9 bases lay in between. Here the CDR3 reads CASKGRADTQYF. The CDR3, as DNA: TGTGCCAGTAAAGGAAGAGCAGATACGCAGTATTTT.